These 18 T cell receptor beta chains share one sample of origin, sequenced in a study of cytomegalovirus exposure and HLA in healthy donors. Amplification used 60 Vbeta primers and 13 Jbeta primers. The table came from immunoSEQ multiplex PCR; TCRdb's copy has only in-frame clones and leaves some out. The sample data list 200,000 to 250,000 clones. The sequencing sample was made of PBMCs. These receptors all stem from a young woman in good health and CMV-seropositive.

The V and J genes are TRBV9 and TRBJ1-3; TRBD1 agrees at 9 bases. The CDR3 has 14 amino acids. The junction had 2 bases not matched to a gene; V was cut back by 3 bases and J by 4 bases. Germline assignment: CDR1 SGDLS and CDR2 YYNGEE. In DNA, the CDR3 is TGTGCCAGCAGCGCGGGACAGGGAGGAAACACCATATATTTT. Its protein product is CASSAGQGGNTIYF.

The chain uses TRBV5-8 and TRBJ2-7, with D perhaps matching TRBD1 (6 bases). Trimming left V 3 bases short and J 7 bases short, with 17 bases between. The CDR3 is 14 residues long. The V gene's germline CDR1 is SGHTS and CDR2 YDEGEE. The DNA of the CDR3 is TGTGCCAGCAGCTCGGGTGTGGGGGCGCGGGAGCAGTACTTC. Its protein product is CASSSGVGAREQYF. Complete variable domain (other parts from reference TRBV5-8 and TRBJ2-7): EAGVTQSPTHLIKTRGQQATLRCSPISGHTSVYWYQQALGLGLQFLLWYDEGEERNRGNFPPRFSGRQFPNYSSELNVNALELEDSALYLCASSSGVGAREQYFGPGTRLTVT.

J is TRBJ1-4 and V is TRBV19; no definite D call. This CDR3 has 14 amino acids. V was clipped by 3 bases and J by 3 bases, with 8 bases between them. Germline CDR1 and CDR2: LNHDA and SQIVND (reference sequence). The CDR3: CASSISQANEKLFF. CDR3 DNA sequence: TGTGCCAGTAGTATCAGTCAGGCTAATGAAAAACTGTTTTTT.

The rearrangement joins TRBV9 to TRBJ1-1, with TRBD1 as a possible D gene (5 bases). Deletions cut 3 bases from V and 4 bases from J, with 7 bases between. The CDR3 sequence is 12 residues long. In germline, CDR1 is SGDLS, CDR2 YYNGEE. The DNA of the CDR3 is TGTGCCAGCAGCGCAGGGTTCACTGAAGCTTTCTTT. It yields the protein CASSAGFTEAFF.

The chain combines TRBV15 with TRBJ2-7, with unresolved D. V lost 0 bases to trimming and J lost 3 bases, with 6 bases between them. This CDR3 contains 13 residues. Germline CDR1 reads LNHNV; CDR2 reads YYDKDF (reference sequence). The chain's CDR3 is CATSRDSIYEQYF. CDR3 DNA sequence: TGTGCCACCAGCAGAGATTCAATCTACGAGCAGTACTTC. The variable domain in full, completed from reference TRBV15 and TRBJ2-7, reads DAMVIQNPRYQVTQFGKPVTLSCSQTLNHNVMYWYQQKSSQAPKLLFHYYDKDFNNEADTPDNFQSRRPNTSFCFLDIRSPGLGDTAMYLCATSRDSIYEQYFGPGTRLTVT.

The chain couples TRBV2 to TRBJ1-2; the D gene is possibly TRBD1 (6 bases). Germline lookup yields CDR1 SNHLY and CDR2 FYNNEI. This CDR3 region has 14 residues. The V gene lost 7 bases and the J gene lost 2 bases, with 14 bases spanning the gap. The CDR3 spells CASKRQEVNYGYTF. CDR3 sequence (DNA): TGTGCCAGCAAGAGACAGGAGGTAAACTATGGCTACACCTTC.

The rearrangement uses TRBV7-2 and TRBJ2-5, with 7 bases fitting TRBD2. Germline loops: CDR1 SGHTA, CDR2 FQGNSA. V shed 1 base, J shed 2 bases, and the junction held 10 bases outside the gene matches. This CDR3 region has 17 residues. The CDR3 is CASSLGLDTGGQETQYF. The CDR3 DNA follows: TGTGCCAGCAGCTTAGGACTAGACACCGGGGGGCAAGAGACCCAGTACTTC.

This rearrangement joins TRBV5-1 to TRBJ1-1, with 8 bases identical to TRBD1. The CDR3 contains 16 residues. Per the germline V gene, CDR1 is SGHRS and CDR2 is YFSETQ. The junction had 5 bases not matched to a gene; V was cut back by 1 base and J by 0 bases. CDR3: CASSLLTGVMNTEAFF. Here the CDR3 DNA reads TGCGCCAGCAGCTTGTTGACAGGGGTGATGAACACTGAAGCTTTCTTT.

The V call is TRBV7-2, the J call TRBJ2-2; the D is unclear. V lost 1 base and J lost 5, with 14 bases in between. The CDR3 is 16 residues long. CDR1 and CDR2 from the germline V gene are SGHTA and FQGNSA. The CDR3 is CASSLERSARTGELFF. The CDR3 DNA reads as TGTGCCAGCAGCTTAGAGAGGAGTGCGCGGACCGGGGAGCTGTTTTTT.

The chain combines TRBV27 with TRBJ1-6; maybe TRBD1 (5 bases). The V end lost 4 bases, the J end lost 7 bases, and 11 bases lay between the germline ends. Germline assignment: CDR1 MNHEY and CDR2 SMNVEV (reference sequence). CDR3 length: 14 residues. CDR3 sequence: CASSYRFINSPLHF. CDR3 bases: TGTGCCAGCAGTTACAGGTTTATCAATTCACCCCTCCACTTT.

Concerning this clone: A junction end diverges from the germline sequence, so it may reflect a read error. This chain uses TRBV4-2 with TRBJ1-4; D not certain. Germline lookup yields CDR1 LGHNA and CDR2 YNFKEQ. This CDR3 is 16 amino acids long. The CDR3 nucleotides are TGTGCCAGCAGCCAAGACGACGGAGCAACAAATGAAAAACTGTTTTTT. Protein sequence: CASSQDDGATNEKLFF.

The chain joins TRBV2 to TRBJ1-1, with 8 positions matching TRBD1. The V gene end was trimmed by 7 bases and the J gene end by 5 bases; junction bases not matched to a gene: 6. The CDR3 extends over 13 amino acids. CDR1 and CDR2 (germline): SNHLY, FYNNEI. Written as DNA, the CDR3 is TGTGCCAGCACCGGGACAGGAGGTACTGAAGCTTTCTTT. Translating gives CASTGTGGTEAFF.

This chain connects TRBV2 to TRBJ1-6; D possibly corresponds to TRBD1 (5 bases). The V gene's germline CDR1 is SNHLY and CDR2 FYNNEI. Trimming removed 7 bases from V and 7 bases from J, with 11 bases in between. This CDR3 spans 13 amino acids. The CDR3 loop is CASTGQANSPLHF. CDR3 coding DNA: TGTGCCAGCACTGGACAAGCGAATTCACCCCTCCACTTT. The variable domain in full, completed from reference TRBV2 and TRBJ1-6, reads EPEVTQTPSHQVTQMGQEVILRCVPISNHLYFYWYRQILGQKVEFLVSFYNNEISEKSEIFDDQFSVERPDGSNFTLKIRSTKLEDSAMYFCASTGQANSPLHFGNGTRLTVT.

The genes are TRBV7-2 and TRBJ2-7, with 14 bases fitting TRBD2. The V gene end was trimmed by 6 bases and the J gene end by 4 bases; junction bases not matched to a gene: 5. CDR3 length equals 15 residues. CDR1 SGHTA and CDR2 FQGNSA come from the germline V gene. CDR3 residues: CASRRTSGGRYEQYF. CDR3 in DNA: TGTGCCAGCAGACGGACTAGCGGGGGGAGATACGAGCAGTACTTC.

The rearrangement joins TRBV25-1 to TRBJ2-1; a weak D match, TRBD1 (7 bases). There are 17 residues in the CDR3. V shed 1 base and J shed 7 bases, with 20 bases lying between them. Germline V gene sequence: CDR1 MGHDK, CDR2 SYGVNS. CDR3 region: CASSESGAGGTWNEQFF. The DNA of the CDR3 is TGTGCCAGCAGTGAATCGGGGGCAGGGGGAACCTGGAATGAGCAGTTCTTC.

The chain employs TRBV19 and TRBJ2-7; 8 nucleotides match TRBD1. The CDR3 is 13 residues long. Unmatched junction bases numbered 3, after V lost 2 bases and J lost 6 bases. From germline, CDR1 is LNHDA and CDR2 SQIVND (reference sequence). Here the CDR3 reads CASSINDRGEQYF. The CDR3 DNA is TGTGCCAGTAGTATAAACGACAGGGGCGAGCAGTACTTC.

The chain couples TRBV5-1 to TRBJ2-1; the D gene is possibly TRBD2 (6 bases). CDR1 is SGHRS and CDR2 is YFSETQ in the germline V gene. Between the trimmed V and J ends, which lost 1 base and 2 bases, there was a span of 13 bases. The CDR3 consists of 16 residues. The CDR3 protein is CASSLSAGPAYNEQFF. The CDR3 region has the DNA TGCGCCAGCAGCTTGAGTGCGGGACCTGCCTACAATGAGCAGTTCTTC.

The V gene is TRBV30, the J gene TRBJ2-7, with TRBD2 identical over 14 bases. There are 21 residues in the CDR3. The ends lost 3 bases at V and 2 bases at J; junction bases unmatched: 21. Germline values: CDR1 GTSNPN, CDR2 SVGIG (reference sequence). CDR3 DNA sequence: TGTGCCTGGAGCCAGAGGGGTTCCGGGACTAGCGGGAGTTGGAGTACCTACGAGCAGTACTTC. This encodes CAWSQRGSGTSGSWSTYEQYF.